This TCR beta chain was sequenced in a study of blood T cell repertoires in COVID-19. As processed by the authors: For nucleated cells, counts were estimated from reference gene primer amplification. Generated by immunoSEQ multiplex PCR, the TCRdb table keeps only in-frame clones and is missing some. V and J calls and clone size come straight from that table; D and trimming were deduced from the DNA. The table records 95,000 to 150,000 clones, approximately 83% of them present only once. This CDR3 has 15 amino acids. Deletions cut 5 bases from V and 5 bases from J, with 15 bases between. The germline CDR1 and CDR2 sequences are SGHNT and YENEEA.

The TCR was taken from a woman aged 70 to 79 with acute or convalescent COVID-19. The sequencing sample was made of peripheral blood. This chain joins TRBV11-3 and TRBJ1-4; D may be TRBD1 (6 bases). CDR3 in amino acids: CASSPPGQVNEKLFF. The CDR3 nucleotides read TGTGCCAGCAGCCCCCCGGGACAAGTGAATGAAAAACTGTTTTTT.